This T cell receptor (beta chain) came from a study of blood T cell repertoires in COVID-19. The wider study: The United States, Italy and Spain provided the acute and convalescent COVID-19 samples.

Per the study methods: Amplified reference gene primers provided the basis for estimating nucleated cell counts. Using immunoSEQ multiplex PCR, the repertoire was profiled, and TCRdb retains in-frame clones only, with some absent. That table supplies the V and J calls and clone size; D and trimming were determined from the DNA. Of 15,000 to 20,000 clones listed, about 87% were seen once; the top ten hold less than 5.5%. The cohort comprised adults aged roughly 18 to 95 years residing in approximately 25 US areas. Donors in Cohort 3 counted as recovered after two negative PCRs, clearance, or symptom resolution. This CDR3 has 12 amino acids. Germline assignment: CDR1 KGHDR and CDR2 SFDVKD. Trimming pared 8 bases from V and 7 bases from J, leaving 8 bases between.

The sequence was obtained from a woman aged 25 to 45 who had recovered from COVID-19. The sample taken for sequencing was PBMCs or T cells enriched from blood (not recorded which). V gene TRBV24-1 combines with J gene TRBJ1-6, with D hard to call. The chain's CDR3 is CATTNNNSPLHF. The CDR3 DNA is TGTGCCACCACTAATAACAATTCACCCCTCCACTTT.